The 27 T cell receptor beta chains reported below all come from one sample, sequenced in a study of liver allograft versus peripheral blood T cells (dated by TCRdb to the early 2020s). Regarding the study in general: The study compared the T cell receptor repertoires present in transplanted livers with the repertoires present in the peripheral blood of liver transplant recipients.

TCRdb records Illumina MiSeq as the sequencer. The raw public reads went through TCRdb reprocessing: fastp at Q25, MiXCR clone calling, in-frame beta chains kept. Each record represents a unique CDR3 protein, reported with the most common genes and DNA among its rows. Present in this sample are about 5,600 distinct CDR3 sequences, 14% of which were seen just once. The top ten clones comprise approximately 2.8% of the sample. The receptors here all came from a human patient who had a liver transplant. Some T cells may derive from the graft donor when a transplant has been performed.

This clonotype was observed at least ten times. This chain uses TRBV28 with TRBJ2-7; no firm D call. CDR3 length: 15 amino acids. CDR1 and CDR2 (germline): MDHEN, SYDVKM. The germline V and J ends were trimmed by 6 bases and 0 bases, with 15 bases remaining between them. The CDR3 DNA reads as TGTGCCAGCAGCCCCCCGACATACCGCTCCTACGAGCAGTACTTC. Its protein product is CASSPPTYRSYEQYF. Supplemented by reference TRBV28 and TRBJ2-7, the full variable domain reads DVKVTQSSRYLVKRTGEKVFLECVQDMDHENMFWYRQDPGLGLRLIYFSYDVKMKEKGDIPEGYSVSREKKERFSLILESASTNQTSMYLCASSPPTYRSYEQYFGPGTRLTVT.

In this sample, this clonotype is medium-sized. The rearrangement links TRBV5-5 to TRBJ1-1; D is possibly TRBD1 (5 bases). Between the trimmed V and J ends, which lost 3 bases and 7 bases, there was a span of 13 bases. Germline CDR1 and CDR2: SGHKS and YYEKEE (reference sequence). CDR3 length equals 13 residues. The CDR3 is CASSSVWGNEAFF. Written as DNA, the CDR3 is TGTGCCAGCAGCTCAGTATGGGGCAATGAAGCTTTCTTT.

By share, this clonotype ranks as medium-sized. This chain joins TRBV19 and TRBJ1-4; 8 nucleotides match TRBD1. V dropped 3 bases and J dropped 5; count of bases not matched to a gene: 8. In germline, CDR1 is LNHDA, CDR2 SQIVND (reference sequence). This CDR3 region has 16 residues. CDR3 protein: CASSISGGGNNEKLFF. The DNA for the CDR3 is TGTGCCAGTAGTATCTCAGGGGGCGGCAACAATGAAAAACTGTTTTTT.

This clonotype occurred a few times. V usage is TRBV7-2 and J usage is TRBJ2-2; D is unclear. CDR3 length equals 13 residues. In germline, CDR1 is SGHTA, CDR2 FQGNSA. The germline V and J ends were trimmed by 7 bases and 4 bases, with 10 bases remaining between them. CDR3 sequence: CASTPFSTGELFF. The DNA for the CDR3 is TGTGCCAGCACCCCTTTCAGCACCGGGGAGCTGTTTTTT.

This clonotype is labeled medium-sized. The chain couples TRBV18 to TRBJ1-4; D not resolved. Per germline, CDR1 KGHSH and CDR2 LQKENI. The CDR3 runs to 14 residues. Trimming stripped 4 bases from V and 1 base from J, with 7 bases between. The CDR3 DNA sequence: TGTGCCAGCTCACGGTCCGGAACTAATGAAAAACTGTTTTTT. Translating gives CASSRSGTNEKLFF.

This clonotype qualifies as medium-sized (0.01 to 0.1%). The chain couples TRBV30 to TRBJ1-2; TRBD1 agrees at 7 bases. This CDR3 comprises 13 residues. Germline CDR1 is GTSNPN and CDR2 is SVGIG (reference sequence). Trimming took 5 bases from V and 6 from J; bases not matched to a gene: 9. CDR3 amino acids: CAWGINTGDGYTF. Here the CDR3 DNA reads TGTGCCTGGGGGATTAACACAGGGGATGGCTACACCTTC.

This clonotype is judged medium-sized (0.01 to 0.1%). The V and J genes are TRBV27 and TRBJ2-7; D not resolved. V shed 0 bases and J shed 3 bases, with 15 bases lying between them. The CDR3 runs to 16 residues. The germline V gene has CDR1 MNHEY and CDR2 SMNVEV (reference sequence). DNA for the CDR3: TGTGCCAGCAGTTTATCCAGGTGGTCGGAAAACTACGAGCAGTACTTC. Translating it yields CASSLSRWSENYEQYF.

By sample fraction, this clonotype is medium-sized. V and J are TRBV30 and TRBJ1-6, with TRBD1 matching over 12 bases. This CDR3 is built from 17 residues. Germline CDR1 is GTSNPN and CDR2 is SVGIG (reference sequence). The V and J ends lost 1 base and 4 bases, in that order; junction bases with no gene match: 5. Here the CDR3 DNA reads TGTGCCTGGAGTGGCGGGACAGGGGGCCCGTATAATTCACCCCTCCACTTT. Protein: CAWSGGTGGPYNSPLHF.

This clonotype is labeled medium-sized. V and J are TRBV7-2 and TRBJ1-1, with D unclear. Germline loops: CDR1 SGHTA, CDR2 FQGNSA. Trimming took 2 bases from V and 1 from J, leaving 5 bases between them. The CDR3 loop spans 13 amino acids. The CDR3, as DNA: TGTGCCAGCAGCTTATTGGGGAACACTGAAGCTTTCTTT. This codes for CASSLLGNTEAFF.

The V and J genes are TRBV30 and TRBJ2-1; 7 bases fit TRBD2. V was pared by 3 bases and J by 0 bases, with 5 bases of the junction left unmatched. This CDR3 comprises 15 residues. Germline CDR1 reads GTSNPN; CDR2 reads SVGIG (reference sequence). CDR3 nucleotides: TGTGCCTGGAGAGTCGGGGGGTCCTCCTACAATGAGCAGTTCTTC. It encodes CAWRVGGSSYNEQFF.

Within the sample, this clonotype is medium-sized. V is TRBV6-5 and J is TRBJ1-1; D gene unclear. The V end lost 7 bases, the J end lost 1 base, and 19 bases lay between the germline ends. CDR3 size: 16 residues. The V gene's germline CDR1 is MNHEY and CDR2 SVGAGI. CDR3: CASKIRPGVRNTEAFF. CDR3 in DNA: TGTGCCAGCAAAATCCGACCCGGGGTGAGGAACACTGAAGCTTTCTTT.

This clonotype was observed once. A single base separates this from a much larger clone, so it may be a read error. The genes are TRBV6-5 and TRBJ2-7; TRBD2 matches at 9 bases. Losses at the gene ends were 2 bases for V and 1 base for J; bases not matched to a gene: 12. CDR3 length equals 18 residues. Germline V gene sequence: CDR1 MNHEY, CDR2 SVGAGI. The CDR3 nucleotides are TGTGCCAGCAGTTACCCCTGGGCGGGAGGGCGGATTTCCTACGAGCAGTACTTC. Its protein product is CASSYPWAGGRISYEQYF.

The chain links TRBV12-3 or TRBV12-4 to TRBJ2-7, with 10 bases that match TRBD2. V trimming: 4 bases; J trimming: 0 bases; junction bases outside the gene matches: 3. CDR3 size: 15 residues. CDR3: CASSSQREGSYEQYF. In nucleotides, the CDR3 is TGTGCCAGCAGTTCCCAGCGGGAGGGCTCCTACGAGCAGTACTTC.

This clonotype is labeled medium-sized. The chain is built from TRBV27 and TRBJ1-5; D may be TRBD1 (6 bases). V was trimmed by 2 bases and J by 4 bases, leaving 9 bases between them. Per the germline V gene, CDR1 is MNHEY and CDR2 is SMNVEV (reference sequence). The CDR3 is 14 residues long. CDR3 amino acids: CASSLGTGNQPQHF. The CDR3 DNA is TGTGCCAGCAGTTTAGGAACAGGGAATCAGCCCCAGCATTTT.

This clonotype is medium-sized in the sample. The V call is TRBV6-1, the J call TRBJ2-6, with unresolved D. V was cut by 2 bases and J by 0 bases, with 8 bases left in between. This CDR3 spans 16 amino acids. CDR1 and CDR2 (germline): MNHNS, SASEGT. The CDR3 DNA reads as TGTGCCAGCAGTGAAATGGCCTCCTCTGGGGCCAACGTCCTGACTTTC. This gives the protein CASSEMASSGANVLTF.

This clonotype rates as medium-sized. The genes are TRBV19 and TRBJ2-1; 7 bases agree with TRBD1. V was pared by 5 bases and J by 7 bases, with 17 bases of the junction left unmatched. From germline, CDR1 is LNHDA and CDR2 SQIVND (reference sequence). This CDR3 has 17 residues. The DNA of the CDR3 is TGTGCCAGTAGTTCTGACAGGGAATCATCGCACCGTAATGAGCAGTTCTTC. Its protein is CASSSDRESSHRNEQFF.

By its share, this clonotype is medium-sized. The CDR3, as DNA: TGTGCCAGCAGCCCCAGAGCGGTAACCCAAGAGACCCAGTACTTC. This codes for CASSPRAVTQETQYF. V is TRBV7-9 and J is TRBJ2-5; maybe TRBD2 (5 bases). Trimming stripped 5 bases from V and 1 base from J, with 14 bases between. The CDR3 runs to 15 residues. Germline V CDR1 and CDR2: SEHNR, FQNEAQ (reference sequence).

The chain employs TRBV6-1 and TRBJ1-2, with 7 bases aligning to TRBD1. The CDR3 runs 12 residues. The germline CDR1 and CDR2 sequences are MNHNS and SASEGT. The junction had 7 bases not matched to a gene; V was cut back by 10 bases and J by 5 bases. The CDR3 loop is CANMGTEYGYTF. Written as DNA, the CDR3 is TGTGCCAATATGGGGACAGAATATGGCTACACCTTC.

This clonotype has just a few counts. CDR3 amino acids: CSASPPAGSLTEAFF. In nucleotides, the CDR3 is TGCAGTGCTAGCCCCCCGGCAGGGTCCCTCACTGAAGCTTTCTTT. The chain couples TRBV20-1 to TRBJ1-1; D possibly corresponds to TRBD1 (5 bases). Looked up from germline, CDR1 is DFQATT and CDR2 is SNEGSKA (reference sequence). Trimming took 3 bases from V and 4 from J, leaving 18 bases between them. The CDR3 contains 15 residues.

This clonotype was observed many times. This rearrangement joins TRBV28 to TRBJ1-4; D is uncertain. CDR3 size: 15 residues. The ends were cut back, 4 bases at V and 0 bases at J, with 9 bases in the middle. Germline V gene lookup returns CDR1 MDHEN and CDR2 SYDVKM. CDR3: CASSSKGATNEKLFF. In nucleotides, the CDR3 is TGTGCCAGCAGTTCGAAGGGAGCAACTAATGAAAAACTGTTTTTT.

This clonotype is labeled medium-sized (0.01 to 0.1%). The DNA for the CDR3 is TGTGCCAGTAGTAAGGAGAACACTGAAGCTTTCTTT. Translating gives CASSKENTEAFF. The chain combines TRBV19 with TRBJ1-1; no reliable D call. Germline V gives CDR1 LNHDA, CDR2 SQIVND (reference sequence). Trimming took off 4 bases at V and 1 base at J, with 4 bases between the two ends. This CDR3 is built from 12 residues.

The chain combines TRBV11-3 with TRBJ2-7; D possibly uses TRBD1 or TRBD2 (5 bases each). CDR1 SGHNT and CDR2 YENEEA come from the germline V gene. CDR3 size: 13 residues. Deletions cut 5 bases from V and 6 bases from J, with 14 bases between. The CDR3 loop is CASSLYSGTEQYF. The DNA for the CDR3 is TGTGCCAGCAGCCTTTACTCCGGGACCGAGCAGTACTTC. The full variable domain, rest sourced from reference TRBV11-3 and TRBJ2-7, is EAGVVQSPRYKIIEKKQPVAFWCNPISGHNTLYWYLQNLGQGPELLIRYENEEAVDDSQLPKDRFSAERLKGVDSTLKIQPAELGDSAVYLCASSLYSGTEQYFGPGTRLTVT.

This clonotype is categorized as large. The chain links TRBV18 to TRBJ1-1; no clear D. The germline gives CDR1 KGHSH, CDR2 LQKENI. Trimming left V 4 bases short and J 3 bases short, with 12 bases between. The CDR3 length is 14 residues. The CDR3 DNA reads TGTGCCAGCTCACAAACTCTTACAGACACTGAAGCTTTCTTT. Translation: CASSQTLTDTEAFF.

In this sample, this clonotype turned up a few times. The chain employs TRBV6-5 and TRBJ1-5; maybe TRBD1 (6 bases). The V and J ends lost 5 bases and 9 bases respectively, with 23 bases between them. The CDR3 contains 16 residues. Germline V lookup: CDR1 MNHEY, CDR2 SVGAGI. CDR3 sequence reads: CASSTRGGGAQGPQHF. CDR3 coding DNA: TGTGCCAGCAGTACCCGGGGCGGGGGGGCCCAAGGGCCCCAGCATTTT.

The V call is TRBV5-1, the J call TRBJ1-6; D is uncertain. Germline lookup yields CDR1 SGHRS and CDR2 YFSETQ. The CDR3 length is 12 residues. V lost 3 bases and J 7 bases, leaving 5 bases between the germline ends. CDR3 region: CASSSRNSPLHF. In nucleotides, the CDR3 is TGCGCCAGCAGCTCGAGAAATTCACCCCTCCACTTT.

The V call is TRBV12-3 or TRBV12-4, the J call TRBJ1-2; 8 nucleotides align to TRBD1. After removal of 5 bases from V and 5 bases from J, the junction contained 7 bases not matched to a gene. The CDR3 is 14 residues long. DNA for the CDR3: TGTGCCAGCAGTCCAACAGGGGGAGGGTATGGCTACACCTTC. Translated, it gives CASSPTGGGYGYTF.

In its sample, this clonotype was seen a few times. V usage is TRBV28 and J usage is TRBJ1-5; 8 bases match TRBD1. With V trimmed by 6 bases and J by 5 bases, 9 bases remained unmatched. Germline V gives CDR1 MDHEN, CDR2 SYDVKM. The CDR3 runs 15 residues. The CDR3 nucleotides read TGTGCCAGCAGGCTCGACACAGGGGGGCATCAGCCCCAGCATTTT. It codes for CASRLDTGGHQPQHF. Based on the CDR3 plus reference TRBV28 and TRBJ1-5, the full variable domain is DVKVTQSSRYLVKRTGEKVFLECVQDMDHENMFWYRQDPGLGLRLIYFSYDVKMKEKGDIPEGYSVSREKKERFSLILESASTNQTSMYLCASRLDTGGHQPQHFGDGTRLSIL.